The clone carrying this T cell receptor (beta chain) has more than one count but fewer than ten. Germline loops: CDR1 SQVTM, CDR2 ANQGSEA. V lost 3 bases, J lost 5 bases, and 6 bases stayed unmatched. This CDR3 is 13 amino acids long. The data are from a study of T cell changes during pregnancy in multiple sclerosis. The table came from immunoSEQ multiplex PCR; TCRdb's copy has only in-frame clones and leaves some out. The data contain 40,000 to 55,000 clones, approximately 92% of them seen just once; the ten biggest clones take up about 0.75%. Sample: CD4+ T cells from peripheral blood mononuclear cells, taken in the third trimester of pregnancy. V and J are TRBV29-1 and TRBJ1-2, with 7 bases lining up with TRBD1. This clonotype was obtained from a female donor with multiple sclerosis, enrolled in a pregnancy study. The CDR3 loop is CSVDLGQIYGYTF. CDR3 DNA: TGCAGCGTTGATTTGGGACAGATTTATGGCTACACCTTC.